These 23 T cell receptor beta chains originate from one sample sequenced in a study of OX40 agonist ivuxolimab in advanced cancers. Profiled with immunoSEQ multiplex PCR; TCRdb holds only in-frame clones, not every one. The table shows approximately 72,000 clones, with almost 90% occurring only once. The input for sequencing was CD4+ or CD8+ T cells sorted from blood, taken in a trial of the OX40 agonist ivuxolimab. These receptors all come from an adult with an advanced solid tumor such as melanoma, head and neck, liver or kidney cancer.

The chain combines TRBV2 with TRBJ2-3; no reliable D call. The CDR3 is 13 residues long. V gave up 6 bases and J gave up 5 bases, with 12 bases separating them. In germline, CDR1 is SNHLY, CDR2 FYNNEI. CDR3 amino acids: CASSAILEDTQYF. The CDR3 DNA is TGTGCCAGCAGCGCCATTTTAGAAGATACGCAGTATTTT.

The gene calls are TRBV7-3 and TRBJ1-1, with D maybe TRBD1 (6 bases). Germline CDR1 is SGHTA and CDR2 is FQGTGA. The CDR3 sequence is 13 residues long. Trimming pared 2 bases from V and 4 bases from J, leaving 8 bases between. In DNA form, the CDR3 reads TGTGCCAGCAGCTTACTCAGGGGCACTGAAGCTTTCTTT. This codes for CASSLLRGTEAFF.

The genes are TRBV7-2 and TRBJ1-6; D may be TRBD1 (5 bases). V lost 4 bases and J 5 bases, leaving 12 bases between the germline ends. The germline V gene encodes CDR1 SGHTA and CDR2 FQGNSA. The CDR3 covers 15 residues. The CDR3: CASSWAKQDNSPLHF. The CDR3 nucleotides are TGTGCCAGCAGCTGGGCGAAACAGGATAATTCACCCCTCCACTTT.

This clone occurred a few times. V is TRBV5-6 and J is TRBJ1-1; 7 bases line up with TRBD1. CDR1 and CDR2 (germline): SGHDT, YYEEEE. V dropped 3 bases and J dropped 2; count of bases not matched to a gene: 4. The CDR3 spans 14 residues. The CDR3 DNA follows: TGTGCCAGCAGCTCGGACAGGCATAACACTGAAGCTTTCTTT. Its protein product is CASSSDRHNTEAFF.

The V call is TRBV5-1, the J call TRBJ2-7; either TRBD1 or TRBD2 may supply D (5 bases each). Germline CDR1 SGHRS, CDR2 YFSETQ. Trimming took 3 bases from V and 2 from J, leaving 6 bases between them. CDR3 length: 12 amino acids. CDR3 DNA sequence: TGCGCCAGCAGCTGGGACGCCTACGAGCAGTACTTC. It translates to CASSWDAYEQYF. Complete variable domain (other parts from reference TRBV5-1 and TRBJ2-7): KAGVTQTPRYLIKTRGQQVTLSCSPISGHRSVSWYQQTPGQGLQFLFEYFSETQRNKGNFPGRFSGRQFSNSRSEMNVSTLELGDSALYLCASSWDAYEQYFGPGTRLTVT.

The chain joins TRBV25-1 to TRBJ2-1, with D unclear. CDR3 length: 12 residues. Trimming removed 4 bases from V and 8 bases from J, with 9 bases in between. Germline CDR1 and CDR2: MGHDK and SYGVNS. The DNA of the CDR3 is TGTGCCAGCAGTGTGACGAGTCATGAGCAGTTCTTC. It yields the protein CASSVTSHEQFF.

This chain joins TRBV7-9 and TRBJ2-3; no firm D call. The CDR3 consists of 13 residues. The germline V gene encodes CDR1 SEHNR and CDR2 FQNEAQ (reference sequence). V was cut by 3 bases and J by 6 bases, with 10 bases left in between. CDR3 amino acids: CASSFTSGDTQYF. Written as DNA, the CDR3 is TGTGCCAGCAGCTTCACATCCGGGGATACGCAGTATTTT.

The chain carries TRBV28 and TRBJ1-2; no reliable D call. Between the trimmed V and J ends, which lost 2 bases and 3 bases, there was a span of 10 bases. Germline V gives CDR1 MDHEN, CDR2 SYDVKM. This CDR3 has 14 residues. CDR3 region: CASSLINGDYGYTF. The CDR3 DNA follows: TGTGCCAGCAGTTTAATAAACGGAGACTATGGCTACACCTTC.

This clone was found once. The rearrangement uses TRBV7-2 and TRBJ2-3, with a weak D call TRBD2 (6 bases). This CDR3 region has 18 residues. Germline V gene data show CDR1 as SGHTA and CDR2 as FQGNSA. V was trimmed by 1 base and J by 4 bases, leaving 21 bases between them. The CDR3 loop is CASSLEGRGRGESDTQYF. CDR3 nucleotides: TGTGCCAGCAGCTTAGAAGGGCGGGGACGTGGGGAGTCAGATACGCAGTATTTT. Filled out from reference TRBV7-2 and TRBJ2-3, the complete variable domain reads GAGVSQSPSNKVTEKGKDVELRCDPISGHTALYWYRQSLGQGLEFLIYFQGNSAPDKSGLPSDRFSAERTGGSVSTLTIQRTQQEDSAVYLCASSLEGRGRGESDTQYFGPGTRLTVL.

The chain links TRBV10-3 to TRBJ1-1, with D unresolved. V lost 8 bases and J lost 4, with 17 bases in between. The CDR3 is 14 amino acids. CDR1 is ENHRY, CDR2 SYGVKD, per germline. Written as DNA, the CDR3 is TGTGCCATCGGTAATCCGGGGAAGGGCACTGAAGCTTTCTTT. Encoded protein: CAIGNPGKGTEAFF.

This sequence joins TRBV7-3 and TRBJ2-5, with no clear D. Deletions cut 5 bases from V and 5 bases from J, with 15 bases between. CDR1 SGHTA and CDR2 FQGTGA come from the germline V gene. This CDR3 comprises 14 residues. CDR3 region: CASSPKAWDETQYF. CDR3 DNA: TGTGCCAGCAGCCCTAAAGCATGGGATGAGACCCAGTACTTC.

V is TRBV28 and J is TRBJ1-1; possibly TRBD1 for D (5 bases). Germline lookup yields CDR1 MDHEN and CDR2 SYDVKM. V lost 3 bases and J 3 bases, leaving 14 bases between the germline ends. The CDR3 has 15 residues. CDR3 residues: CASSFLQGGHTEAFF. In DNA, the CDR3 is TGTGCCAGCAGTTTTCTCCAGGGCGGACACACTGAAGCTTTCTTT.

V gene TRBV5-1 combines with J gene TRBJ2-3; the match to TRBD2 covers 10 bases. In germline, CDR1 is SGHRS, CDR2 YFSETQ. Trimming at V came to 0 bases and at J to 6 bases, leaving 7 bases not matched to a gene. CDR3 size: 16 residues. DNA for the CDR3: TGCGCCAGCAGCTTGGCCAGCGGGGGGGCCTCCGATACGCAGTATTTT. It codes for CASSLASGGASDTQYF.

The chain links TRBV15 to TRBJ2-7; 9 bases are a match to TRBD2. CDR3 length: 16 residues. Germline CDR1 is LNHNV and CDR2 is YYDKDF (reference sequence). The trim removed 1 base at V and 4 bases at J, leaving 8 bases unmatched. CDR3 sequence (DNA): TGTGCCACCAGCAGAGGATCCCCAGCGGGGGGATACGAGCAGTACTTC. Encoded protein: CATSRGSPAGGYEQYF.

V usage is TRBV25-1 and J usage is TRBJ2-7; TRBD1 matches 9 bases. Trimming at V came to 4 bases and at J to 6 bases, leaving 7 bases not matched to a gene. The CDR3 is 14 residues long. Per germline, CDR1 MGHDK and CDR2 SYGVNS. CDR3 region: CASSGNRGLGEQYF. CDR3 DNA sequence: TGTGCCAGCAGTGGCAACAGGGGGCTGGGCGAGCAGTACTTC.

The V call is TRBV4-3, the J call TRBJ1-2; 11 bases are shared with TRBD1. Unmatched junction bases numbered 8, after V lost 0 bases and J lost 8 bases. This CDR3 spans 16 amino acids. Germline CDR1 and CDR2: LGHNA and YSLEER. In nucleotides, the CDR3 is TGCGCCAGCAGCCAAGATTCGGGACAGGGGGATAGCGGCTACACCTTC. Protein sequence: CASSQDSGQGDSGYTF.

The V gene is TRBV9, the J gene TRBJ2-7; no reliable D call. This CDR3 is built from 12 residues. The V gene's germline CDR1 is SGDLS and CDR2 YYNGEE. Trimming pared 6 bases from V and 2 bases from J, leaving 9 bases between. The CDR3 DNA sequence: TGTGCCAGCAAACCAAGCACCTACGAGCAGTACTTC. Translating it yields CASKPSTYEQYF.

The gene calls are TRBV2 and TRBJ2-1; D might be TRBD1 (5 bases). The V end lost 6 bases, the J end lost 8 bases, and 17 bases lay between the germline ends. Germline V gene lookup returns CDR1 SNHLY and CDR2 FYNNEI. The CDR3 sequence is 14 residues long. The CDR3 DNA reads as TGTGCCAGCAGATTGATAACGACAGCCGATGAGCAGTTCTTC. Translating it yields CASRLITTADEQFF.

This clone has just a few counts. The chain links TRBV21-1 to TRBJ2-3; the listed D gene, TRBD2, was not tested against the DNA. TRBV21-1 is termed a pseudogene. CDR3 length: 19 amino acids. The CDR3 is CASSKKRTSGGPGGDTQYF. CDR3 DNA sequence: TGTGCCAGCAGCAAAAAAAGGACTAGCGGGGGGCCTGGAGGAGATACGCAGTATTTT.

The V gene is TRBV9, the J gene TRBJ1-1; D gene ambiguous. The germline V gene encodes CDR1 SGDLS and CDR2 YYNGEE. V was clipped by 0 bases and J by 1 base, with 10 bases between them. This CDR3 is built from 15 residues. This CDR3 reads CASSVAGQPNTEAFF. The CDR3 DNA reads TGTGCCAGCAGCGTAGCTGGTCAGCCGAACACTGAAGCTTTCTTT.

The chain couples TRBV7-9 to TRBJ1-1; TRBD1 agrees at 7 bases. With V trimmed by 2 bases and J by 3 bases, 6 bases remained unmatched. Per the germline V gene, CDR1 is SEHNR and CDR2 is FQNEAQ (reference sequence). The CDR3 runs to 15 residues. The CDR3 DNA is TGTGCCAGCAGCTTAAGGGGGCTTATGGACACTGAAGCTTTCTTT. Translated, it gives CASSLRGLMDTEAFF.

The chain is built from TRBV7-8 and TRBJ2-1; TRBD2 agrees at 10 bases. The CDR3 covers 17 residues. Germline CDR1 SGHVS, CDR2 FQNEAQ. Trimming cost V 5 bases and J 7 bases; bases outside gene matches: 14. CDR3 sequence (DNA): TGTGCCAGCAGCCCTCCCGAGCTAGCGGGAGTTTTTAATGAGCAGTTCTTC. It is translated as CASSPPELAGVFNEQFF.

The rearrangement uses TRBV28 and TRBJ1-2; TRBD1 might be the D (5 bases). The length of the CDR3 is 15 residues. Trimming left V 5 bases short and J 5 bases short, with 18 bases between. Germline V gene sequence: CDR1 MDHEN, CDR2 SYDVKM. CDR3 region: CASSSAQGTGYGYTF. The CDR3 DNA reads as TGTGCCAGCAGTAGCGCGCAGGGAACTGGATATGGCTACACCTTC.